The TCR beta chain under discussion was sequenced for a study of cytotoxic CD8 clonotypes in ibrutinib-treated CLL. Study as a whole: The samples contained roughly 240,000 productive templates on average. They also contained an average of about 90,000 productive rearrangements.

This CDR3 is 15 amino acids long. Per germline, CDR1 SGHTA and CDR2 FQGNSA. V gave up 3 bases and J gave up 2 bases; unmatched junction bases: 7. This clone occurred once. TCRdb's copy holds only in-frame clones and misses some; the assay was immunoSEQ multiplex PCR. The table includes about 140,000 clones, around 82% detected once. Sequencing used PBMCs, obtained after 36 months of ibrutinib treatment. This TCR derives from a human donor with chronic lymphocytic leukemia. The chain joins TRBV7-2 to TRBJ2-7, with 7 bases aligning to TRBD1. The CDR3 is CASSFFPGQPYEQYF. In DNA, the CDR3 is TGTGCCAGCAGCTTTTTTCCGGGACAGCCCTACGAGCAGTACTTC.